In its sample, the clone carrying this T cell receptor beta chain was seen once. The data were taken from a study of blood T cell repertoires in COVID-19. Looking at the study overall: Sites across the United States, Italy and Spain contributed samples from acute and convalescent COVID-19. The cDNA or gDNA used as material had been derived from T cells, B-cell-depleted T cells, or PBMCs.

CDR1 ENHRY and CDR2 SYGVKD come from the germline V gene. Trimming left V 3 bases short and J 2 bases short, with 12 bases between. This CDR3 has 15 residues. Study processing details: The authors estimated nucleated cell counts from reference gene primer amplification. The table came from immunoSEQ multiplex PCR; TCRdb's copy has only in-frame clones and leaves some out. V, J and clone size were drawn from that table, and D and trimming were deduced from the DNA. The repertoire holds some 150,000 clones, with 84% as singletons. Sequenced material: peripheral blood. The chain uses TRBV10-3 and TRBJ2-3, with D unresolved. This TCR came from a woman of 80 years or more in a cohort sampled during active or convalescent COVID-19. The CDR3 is CAISESGRPTDTQYF. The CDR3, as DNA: TGTGCCATCAGTGAATCAGGCCGCCCCACAGATACGCAGTATTTT.